This T cell receptor (beta chain) was captured by sequencing in a study of control samples from healthy donors and cancer patients. As to this clone: Its ends do not fully match the called genes, so a read error is possible.

This CDR3 comprises 14 residues. Germline V CDR1 and CDR2: SSHAT, FNYEAQ (reference sequence). Here immunoSEQ multiplex PCR was the method, and the copy in TCRdb shows in-frame clones only, minus some. In the table there are roughly 50,000 clones, over 85% of which are singletons. Sequenced: PBMCs. This TCR derives from a man aged 25 to 40 with colorectal cancer. This rearrangement joins TRBV7-7 to TRBJ2-1; possible D gene TRBD2, 5 bases. CDR3: CASSSLGENNEQFF. CDR3 bases: TGTGCTAGCAGCTCCCTCGGGGAGAACAATGAGCAGTTCTTC.